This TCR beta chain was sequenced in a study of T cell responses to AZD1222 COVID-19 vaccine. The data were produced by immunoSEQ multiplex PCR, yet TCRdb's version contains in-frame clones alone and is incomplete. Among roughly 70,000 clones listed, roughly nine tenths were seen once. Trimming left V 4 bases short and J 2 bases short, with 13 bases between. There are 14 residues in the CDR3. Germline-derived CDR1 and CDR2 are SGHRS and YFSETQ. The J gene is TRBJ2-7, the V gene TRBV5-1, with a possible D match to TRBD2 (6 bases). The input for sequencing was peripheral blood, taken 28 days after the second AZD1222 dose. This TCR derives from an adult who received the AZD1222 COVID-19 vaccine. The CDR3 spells CASSPDWGAYEQYF. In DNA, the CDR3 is TGCGCCAGCAGCCCAGATTGGGGGGCCTACGAGCAGTACTTC.